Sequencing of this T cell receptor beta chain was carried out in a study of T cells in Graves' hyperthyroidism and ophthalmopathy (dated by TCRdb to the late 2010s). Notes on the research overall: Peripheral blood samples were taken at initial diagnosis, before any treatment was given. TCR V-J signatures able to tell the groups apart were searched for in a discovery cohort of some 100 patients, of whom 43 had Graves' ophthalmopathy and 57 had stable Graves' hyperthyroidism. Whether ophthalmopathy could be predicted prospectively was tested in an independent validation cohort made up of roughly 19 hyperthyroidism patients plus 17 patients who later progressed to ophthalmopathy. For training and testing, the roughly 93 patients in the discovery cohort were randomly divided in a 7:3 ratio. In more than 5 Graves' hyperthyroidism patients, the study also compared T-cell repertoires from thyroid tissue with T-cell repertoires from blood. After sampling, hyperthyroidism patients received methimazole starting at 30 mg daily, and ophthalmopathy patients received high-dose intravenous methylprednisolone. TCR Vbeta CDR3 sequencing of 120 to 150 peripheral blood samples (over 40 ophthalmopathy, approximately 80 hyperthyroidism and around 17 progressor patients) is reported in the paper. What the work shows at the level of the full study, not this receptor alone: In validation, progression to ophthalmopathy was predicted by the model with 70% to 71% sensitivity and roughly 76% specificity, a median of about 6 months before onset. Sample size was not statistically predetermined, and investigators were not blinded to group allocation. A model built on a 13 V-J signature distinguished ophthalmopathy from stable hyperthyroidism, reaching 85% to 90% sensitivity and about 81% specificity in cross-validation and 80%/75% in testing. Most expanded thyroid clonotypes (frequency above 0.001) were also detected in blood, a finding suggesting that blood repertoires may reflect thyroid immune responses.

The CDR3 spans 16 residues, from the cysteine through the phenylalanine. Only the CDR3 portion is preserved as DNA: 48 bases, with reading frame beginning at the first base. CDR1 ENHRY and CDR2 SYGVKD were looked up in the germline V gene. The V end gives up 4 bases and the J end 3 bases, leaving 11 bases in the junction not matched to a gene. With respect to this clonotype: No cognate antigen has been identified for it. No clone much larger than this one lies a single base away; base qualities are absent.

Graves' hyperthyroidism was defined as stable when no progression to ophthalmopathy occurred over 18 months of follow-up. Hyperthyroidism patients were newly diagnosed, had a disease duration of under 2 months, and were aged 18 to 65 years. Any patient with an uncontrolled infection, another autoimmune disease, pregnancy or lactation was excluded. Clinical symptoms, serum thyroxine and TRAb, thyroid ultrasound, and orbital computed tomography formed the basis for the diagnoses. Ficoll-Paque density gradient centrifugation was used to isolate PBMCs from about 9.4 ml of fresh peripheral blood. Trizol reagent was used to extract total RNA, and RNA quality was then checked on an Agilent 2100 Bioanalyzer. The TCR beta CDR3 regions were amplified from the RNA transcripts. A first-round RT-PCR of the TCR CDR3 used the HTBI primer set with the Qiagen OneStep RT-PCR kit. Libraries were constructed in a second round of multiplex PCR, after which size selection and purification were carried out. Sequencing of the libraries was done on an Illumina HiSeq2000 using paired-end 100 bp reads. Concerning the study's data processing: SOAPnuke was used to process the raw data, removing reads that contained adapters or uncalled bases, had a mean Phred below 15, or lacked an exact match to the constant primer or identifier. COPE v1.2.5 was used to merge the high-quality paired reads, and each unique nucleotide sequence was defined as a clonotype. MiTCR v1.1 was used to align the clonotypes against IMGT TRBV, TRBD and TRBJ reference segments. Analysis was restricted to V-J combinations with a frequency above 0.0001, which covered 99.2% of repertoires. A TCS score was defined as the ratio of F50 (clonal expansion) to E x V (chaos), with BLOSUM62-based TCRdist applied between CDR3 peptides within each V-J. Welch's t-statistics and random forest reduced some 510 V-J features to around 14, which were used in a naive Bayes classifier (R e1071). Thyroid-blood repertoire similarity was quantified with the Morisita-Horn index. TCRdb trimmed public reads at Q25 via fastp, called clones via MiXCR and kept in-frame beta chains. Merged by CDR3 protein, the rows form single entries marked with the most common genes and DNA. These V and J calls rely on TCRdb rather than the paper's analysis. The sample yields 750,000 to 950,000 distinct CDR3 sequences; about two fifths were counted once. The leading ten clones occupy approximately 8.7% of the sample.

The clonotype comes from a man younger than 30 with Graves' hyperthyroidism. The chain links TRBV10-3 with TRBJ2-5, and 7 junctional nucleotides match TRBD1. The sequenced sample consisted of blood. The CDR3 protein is CAISGGKGAAEETQYF. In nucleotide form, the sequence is TGTGCCATCAGTGGAGGAAAGGGGGCGGCAGAAGAGACCCAGTACTTC.